Presented here are 26 T cell receptor beta chains from one specimen sequenced in a study of blood T cell repertoires in COVID-19. Measured with immunoSEQ multiplex PCR; TCRdb has only the in-frame clones, and not every one. The data contain around 23,000 clones, roughly 90% of them seen just once; the ten biggest clones take up over 15%. Sequenced sample: peripheral blood. The receptors were gathered from a human donor in a cohort sampled during active COVID-19.

The V and J genes are TRBV11-2 and TRBJ1-2; D is unclear. The CDR3 contains 13 residues. The V gene lost 3 bases and the J gene lost 4 bases, with 9 bases spanning the gap. Germline lookup yields CDR1 SGHAT and CDR2 FQNNGV. CDR3 in amino acids: CASSFGSRYGYTF. The CDR3 DNA follows: TGTGCCAGCAGCTTTGGGAGTCGCTATGGCTACACCTTC.

The chain combines TRBV4-1 with TRBJ2-2; 13 positions agree with TRBD2. The CDR3 covers 16 residues. Losses at the gene ends were 1 base for V and 7 bases for J; bases not matched to a gene: 3. The germline V gene has CDR1 MGHRA and CDR2 YSYEKL. The CDR3 protein is CASSQAGLAGFGELFF. As DNA, the CDR3 is TGCGCCAGCAGCCAAGCGGGACTAGCGGGGTTCGGGGAGCTGTTTTTT.

The V gene is TRBV29-1, the J gene TRBJ1-2; weak D call: TRBD1 (6 bases). Germline V gene lookup returns CDR1 SQVTM and CDR2 ANQGSEA. The CDR3 spans 14 residues. Trimming removed 7 bases at V and 7 bases at J, with 22 bases between. The CDR3 DNA reads TGCAGCGCTACGAGCCTGACAGGTCCTGGTGGCTACACCTTC. Its translation: CSATSLTGPGGYTF.

The V and J genes are TRBV11-2 and TRBJ1-1; D possibly corresponds to TRBD1 (6 bases). The CDR3 covers 14 residues. Germline CDR1 SGHAT, CDR2 FQNNGV. Trimming shortened V by 5 bases and J by 3 bases, and 13 bases separated the two germline ends. CDR3 coding DNA: TGTGCCAGCAGCCCTATTACAGGGCACACTGAAGCTTTCTTT. Translated: CASSPITGHTEAFF.

This chain connects TRBV7-9 to TRBJ2-5, with 8 bases that match TRBD1. The V gene end was trimmed by 5 bases and the J gene end by 2 bases; junction bases not matched to a gene: 7. Germline V gene lookup returns CDR1 SEHNR and CDR2 FQNEAQ (reference sequence). CDR3 length: 15 amino acids. In nucleotides, the CDR3 is TGTGCCAGCAGCCCCAAGCGGACAGGGCAAGAGACCCAGTACTTC. Translation gives CASSPKRTGQETQYF.

The chain recombines TRBV7-9 with TRBJ2-5; D may be TRBD1 (8 bases). V lost 4 bases and J 3 bases, leaving 18 bases between the germline ends. This CDR3 contains 16 residues. CDR1 and CDR2 (germline): SEHNR, FQNEAQ (reference sequence). CDR3 nucleotides: TGTGCCAGCAGCTCAATTACAGGGGGACTAAAAGAGACCCAGTACTTC. It yields the protein CASSSITGGLKETQYF. Variable domain in full (rest from reference TRBV7-9 and TRBJ2-5): DTGVSQNPRHKITKRGQNVTFRCDPISEHNRLYWYRQTLGQGPEFLTYFQNEAQLEKSRLLSDRFSAERPKGSFSTLEIQRTEQGDSAMYLCASSSITGGLKETQYFGPGTRLLVL.

The chain links TRBV4-1 to TRBJ1-2; TRBD1 matches 8 bases. In germline, CDR1 is MGHRA, CDR2 YSYEKL. The CDR3 runs to 18 residues. After removal of 0 bases from V and 5 bases from J, the junction contained 14 bases not matched to a gene. The CDR3 sequence: CASSQDSQGGPVAYGYTF. DNA of the CDR3: TGCGCCAGCAGCCAAGATTCACAGGGGGGCCCGGTAGCTTATGGCTACACCTTC.

This chain links TRBV14 with TRBJ2-7, with D tentatively TRBD1 (6 bases). This CDR3 is 14 amino acids long. CDR1 SGHDN and CDR2 FVKESK come from the germline V gene. The ends were cut back, 1 base at V and 5 bases at J, with 12 bases in the middle. CDR3 in DNA: TGTGCCAGCAGCCAAGGGGCCAGGGGACACGAGCAGTACTTC. Encoded protein: CASSQGARGHEQYF.

The J gene is TRBJ1-1, the V gene TRBV4-3; possible D gene TRBD1, 6 bases. V was shortened by 1 base and J by 3 bases, with 15 bases between the two germline ends. Germline values: CDR1 LGHNA, CDR2 YSLEER. This CDR3 comprises 16 residues. The CDR3 sequence is CASSQVSPRQDTEAFF. In DNA, the CDR3 is TGCGCCAGCAGCCAAGTAAGTCCTCGACAGGACACTGAAGCTTTCTTT.

This chain connects TRBV3-1 (or the pseudogene TRBV3-2) to TRBJ2-5; TRBD2 is a possible D gene (6 bases). The CDR3 loop spans 14 amino acids. In germline, CDR1 is LGHDT, CDR2 YNNKEL (reference sequence). The germline V and J ends were trimmed by 1 base and 5 bases, with 11 bases remaining between them. For the CDR3, the DNA is TGTGCCAGCAGCCAAGTCTCGGGGGAGGAGACCCAGTACTTC. Translating gives CASSQVSGEETQYF.

The rearrangement joins TRBV12-3 or TRBV12-4 to TRBJ2-1, with D hard to call. The CDR3 contains 13 residues. Deletions cut 5 bases from V and 5 bases from J, with 10 bases between. Written as DNA, the CDR3 is TGTGCCAGCAGTGAGGTTCTGAACAATGAGCAGTTCTTC. Translating it yields CASSEVLNNEQFF.

The V gene is TRBV18, the J gene TRBJ1-2, with TRBD1 matching 10 bases. The ends lost 3 bases at V and 5 bases at J; junction bases unmatched: 9. The germline V gene encodes CDR1 KGHSH and CDR2 LQKENI. This CDR3 region has 16 residues. In DNA, the CDR3 is TGTGCCAGCTCACCGGGTCCTAGGACAGGGGGTTATGGCTACACCTTC. As protein: CASSPGPRTGGYGYTF.

The V call is TRBV10-3, the J call TRBJ2-7, with 8 bases aligning to TRBD1. This CDR3 is built from 15 residues. Unmatched junction bases numbered 11, after V lost 5 bases and J lost 5 bases. The germline gives CDR1 ENHRY, CDR2 SYGVKD. The CDR3 DNA is TGTGCCATCAGTCAGACCGGACAGGGTCCCAACGAGCAGTACTTC. It is translated as CAISQTGQGPNEQYF.

The rearrangement links TRBV5-1 to TRBJ1-1; D is possibly TRBD1 (6 bases). Germline values: CDR1 SGHRS, CDR2 YFSETQ. V was trimmed by 0 bases and J by 3 bases, leaving 9 bases between them. The CDR3 runs to 14 residues. The CDR3 loop reads CASSLGRGDTEAFF. The CDR3 DNA reads as TGCGCCAGCAGCTTGGGCAGGGGTGACACTGAAGCTTTCTTT.

V gene TRBV12-3 or TRBV12-4 combines with J gene TRBJ2-7; D is possibly TRBD2 (6 bases). V was clipped by 3 bases and J by 7 bases, with 13 bases between them. The CDR3 is 13 amino acids. The CDR3 nucleotides are TGTGCCAGCAGTTTTTATGGTCGGGGGGAGCAGTACTTC. Protein sequence: CASSFYGRGEQYF.

The rearrangement uses TRBV7-8 and TRBJ1-4, with 12 bases matching TRBD1. CDR3 size: 15 residues. Germline V gives CDR1 SGHVS, CDR2 FQNEAQ. The V and J ends lost 5 bases and 8 bases, in that order; junction bases with no gene match: 6. The CDR3 nucleotides read TGTGCCAGCAGCCAGGGACAGGGGGCCCTGGAAAAACTGTTTTTT. Amino acids: CASSQGQGALEKLFF.

V usage is TRBV18 and J usage is TRBJ1-1; D remains ambiguous. V lost 3 bases and J lost 2, with 10 bases in between. Germline CDR1 is KGHSH and CDR2 is LQKENI. CDR3 length: 14 residues. CDR3 loop: CASSPEQQNTEAFF. The CDR3 DNA sequence: TGTGCCAGCTCACCTGAACAGCAAAACACTGAAGCTTTCTTT.

V is TRBV7-2 and J is TRBJ1-2; the match to TRBD1 covers 9 bases. The CDR3 runs to 17 residues. V lost 4 bases and J lost 4; bases outside the gene matches: 13. Germline CDR1 SGHTA, CDR2 FQGNSA. CDR3 loop: CASSSGKTGGGVYGYTF. The CDR3 DNA sequence: TGTGCCAGCAGCTCCGGCAAAACAGGGGGCGGTGTCTATGGCTACACCTTC.

The chain carries TRBV12-3 or TRBV12-4 and TRBJ1-2; D ambiguous. V lost 10 bases and J 8 bases, leaving 20 bases between the germline ends. This CDR3 is built from 13 residues. The CDR3 here is CANGVAPDRGYTF. DNA of the CDR3: TGTGCCAACGGGGTGGCACCCGATCGGGGCTACACCTTC.

The chain combines TRBV20-1 with TRBJ2-7, with D possibly being TRBD1 (5 bases). CDR1 and CDR2 from the germline V gene are DFQATT and SNEGSKA (reference sequence). The CDR3 is 11 amino acids. Deletions cut 2 bases from V and 6 bases from J, with 8 bases between. CDR3 DNA: TGCAGTGCTAGAAAGGGGTCCGAGCAGTACTTC. It yields the protein CSARKGSEQYF.

The V gene is TRBV6-1, the J gene TRBJ1-6; D gene uncertain. Germline V CDR1 and CDR2: MNHNS, SASEGT. This CDR3 comprises 16 residues. Trimming left V 4 bases short and J 1 base short, with 11 bases between. Here the CDR3 DNA reads TGTGCCAGCAGTGTGGAGGGAAAATCCTATAATTCACCCCTCCACTTT. It codes for CASSVEGKSYNSPLHF.

The genes are TRBV5-4 and TRBJ1-1; 8 nucleotides line up with TRBD1. The CDR3 extends over 15 amino acids. Trimming removed 4 bases from V and 7 bases from J; junction bases left unmatched: 12. Germline CDR1 reads SGHNT; CDR2 reads YYREEE (reference sequence). CDR3 loop: CASSHQGQAPVEAFF. The CDR3 coding sequence is TGTGCCAGCAGCCACCAGGGACAGGCCCCAGTTGAAGCTTTCTTT.

V is TRBV6-4 and J is TRBJ1-2; 9 bases agree with TRBD1. Germline CDR1 is MRHNA and CDR2 is SNTAGT. With V trimmed by 5 bases and J by 8 bases, 6 bases remained unmatched. There are 13 residues in the CDR3. The CDR3: CASSPGTGFGYTF. The CDR3 DNA sequence: TGTGCCAGCAGTCCCGGGACAGGGTTCGGCTACACCTTC.

The chain combines TRBV5-4 with TRBJ1-2; 9 positions agree with TRBD1. The germline V gene encodes CDR1 SGHNT and CDR2 YYREEE (reference sequence). The CDR3 loop spans 13 amino acids. Trimming at V came to 2 bases and at J to 8 bases, leaving 4 bases not matched to a gene. For the CDR3, the DNA is TGTGCCAGCAGCTTACAGGGGGCCGTGGGCTACACCTTC. Translating it yields CASSLQGAVGYTF.

This rearrangement joins TRBV6-6 to TRBJ2-2, with 13 nucleotides matching TRBD2. This CDR3 has 19 amino acids. V lost 5 bases and J lost 5; bases outside the gene matches: 14. CDR1 is MNHNY and CDR2 is SVGAGI in the germline V gene (reference sequence). The DNA for the CDR3 is TGTGCCAGCAGTCCAGGAGGGGGATTGGGACTAGCGGGGACCGGGGAGCTGTTTTTT. It translates to CASSPGGGLGLAGTGELFF.

This chain connects TRBV5-1 to TRBJ1-6; 7 nucleotides agree with TRBD1. The CDR3 loop spans 14 amino acids. Germline trimming cut 1 base from V and 9 bases from J; bases unmatched to any gene: 4. The germline V gene has CDR1 SGHRS and CDR2 YFSETQ. CDR3 protein: CASSLSRGISPLHF. DNA of the CDR3: TGCGCCAGCAGCTTGTCCAGGGGGATTTCACCCCTCCACTTT. The variable domain in full, with the rest retrieved from reference TRBV5-1 and TRBJ1-6, is KAGVTQTPRYLIKTRGQQVTLSCSPISGHRSVSWYQQTPGQGLQFLFEYFSETQRNKGNFPGRFSGRQFSNSRSEMNVSTLELGDSALYLCASSLSRGISPLHFGNGTRLTVT.